Below are 17 T cell receptor beta chains sequenced from a single sample in a study of lymphopenia after photon versus proton radiotherapy. Profiled with immunoSEQ multiplex PCR; TCRdb holds only in-frame clones, not every one. The sample includes about 7,300 clones, about nine tenths seen only once; the top ten take roughly a sixth. This material consisted of peripheral blood, taken from a patient treated with photon-based radiotherapy. The receptors derive from a man aged 60-69 years with cholangiocarcinoma.

The J gene is TRBJ2-3, the V gene TRBV6-1; D is unresolved. Germline values: CDR1 MNHNS, CDR2 SASEGT. V dropped 4 bases and J dropped 2 bases, with 10 bases sitting between them. The CDR3 totals 14 residues. The CDR3 protein is CASSGIPLTDTQYF. The CDR3 DNA follows: TGTGCCAGCAGTGGCATCCCCCTCACAGATACGCAGTATTTT.

The chain links TRBV28 to TRBJ2-5, with 7 bases that match TRBD1. The germline V gene has CDR1 MDHEN and CDR2 SYDVKM. Trimming took 5 bases from V and 6 from J; bases not matched to a gene: 18. This CDR3 region has 17 residues. The chain's CDR3 is CASSRLESEGARKTQYF. CDR3 in DNA: TGTGCCAGCAGTCGCTTAGAGAGTGAGGGGGCTAGGAAGACCCAGTACTTC.

V gene TRBV7-3 combines with J gene TRBJ2-3, with a tentative D call TRBD2 (5 bases). Deletions cut 4 bases from V and 1 base from J, with 12 bases between. Germline lookup yields CDR1 SGHTA and CDR2 FQGTGA. This CDR3 has 15 amino acids. CDR3 sequence (DNA): TGTGCCAGCAGCTCTGGGAGATGGGGCACAGATACGCAGTATTTT. Its translation: CASSSGRWGTDTQYF.

This clone was found a few times. The chain recombines TRBV10-3 with TRBJ1-2; weak D call: TRBD1 (6 bases). The CDR3 is made up of 14 amino acids. Per germline, CDR1 ENHRY and CDR2 SYGVKD. The ends were cut back, 0 bases at V and 6 bases at J, with 11 bases in the middle. The CDR3 loop is CAISESNREDGYTF. The DNA of the CDR3 is TGTGCCATCAGTGAGTCGAACAGGGAGGATGGCTACACCTTC.

The V call is TRBV5-1, the J call TRBJ2-3, with 7 positions matching TRBD2. The CDR3 loop spans 15 amino acids. With 2 bases clipped from V and 0 bases from J, the junction kept 3 bases outside the gene matches. CDR1 is SGHRS and CDR2 is YFSETQ in the germline V gene. CDR3 loop: CASSLERGSTDTQYF. In DNA form, the CDR3 reads TGCGCCAGCAGCTTAGAGCGGGGTAGCACAGATACGCAGTATTTT.

This sequence joins TRBV6-5 and TRBJ1-3; possibly TRBD1 for D (5 bases). The CDR3 sequence is 15 residues long. V lost 6 bases, J lost 6 bases, and 18 bases lay in between. The germline V gene encodes CDR1 MNHEY and CDR2 SVGAGI. The DNA of the CDR3 is TGTGCCAGCAGACCAACCACTGGGGGTCAAAACACCATATATTTT. It yields the protein CASRPTTGGQNTIYF.

The V gene is TRBV15, the J gene TRBJ2-5; possible D gene TRBD2, 5 bases. Trimming removed 2 bases at V and 2 bases at J, with 12 bases between. Germline lookup yields CDR1 LNHNV and CDR2 YYDKDF (reference sequence). This CDR3 has 15 residues. The CDR3 sequence: CATSRLAIKQETQYF. The CDR3 DNA reads TGTGCCACCAGCAGACTAGCCATCAAACAAGAGACCCAGTACTTC.

This clone showed up just once. The rearrangement joins TRBV5-1 to TRBJ2-7; D is uncertain. This CDR3 spans 15 amino acids. Looked up from germline, CDR1 is SGHRS and CDR2 is YFSETQ. V dropped 0 bases and J dropped 2 bases, with 12 bases sitting between them. This CDR3 reads CASSLAGARTYEQYF. CDR3 in DNA: TGCGCCAGCAGCTTGGCCGGAGCTAGGACCTACGAGCAGTACTTC.

The chain is built from TRBV7-9 and TRBJ2-1; TRBD2 agrees at 7 bases. J was trimmed by 3 bases and V by 8 bases; bases with no gene match: 7. This CDR3 spans 14 amino acids. CDR1 is SEHNR, CDR2 FQNEAQ, per germline (reference sequence). The CDR3 spells CASSTSVNYNEQFF. CDR3 nucleotide sequence: TGTGCCAGCTCTACTAGCGTAAACTACAATGAGCAGTTCTTC.

The chain carries TRBV7-6 and TRBJ1-4; the D is unclear. The CDR3 covers 13 residues. The V gene's germline CDR1 is SGHVS and CDR2 FNYEAQ. The V end was cut by 5 bases, the J end by 2 bases, with 6 bases between. This chain's CDR3 is CASSGYTNEKLFF. CDR3 nucleotides: TGTGCCAGCAGCGGGTATACTAATGAAAAACTGTTTTTT. Full variable domain (missing parts from reference TRBV7-6 and TRBJ1-4): GAGVSQSPRYKVTKRGQDVALRCDPISGHVSLYWYRQALGQGPEFLTYFNYEAQQDKSGLPNDRFSAERPEGSISTLTIQRTEQRDSAMYRCASSGYTNEKLFFGSGTQLSVL.

This rearrangement joins TRBV10-2 to TRBJ2-7; D may be TRBD2 (6 bases). The CDR3 covers 14 residues. V lost 10 bases, J lost 1 base, and 17 bases lay in between. Germline CDR1 reads WSHSY; CDR2 reads SAAADI. Here the CDR3 reads CATSPSASSYEQYF. As DNA, the CDR3 is TGCGCCACCTCCCCTAGCGCGTCGTCCTACGAGCAGTACTTC.

This chain connects TRBV5-1 to TRBJ2-5; maybe TRBD2 (6 bases). Trimming took 4 bases from V and 5 from J, leaving 15 bases between them. This CDR3 contains 14 residues. Germline V gene data show CDR1 as SGHRS and CDR2 as YFSETQ. The chain's CDR3 is CASSPGAGGETQYF. DNA for the CDR3: TGCGCCAGCAGCCCGGGAGCGGGTGGGGAGACCCAGTACTTC.

The chain uses TRBV6-5 and TRBJ1-6; D is uncertain. This CDR3 comprises 13 residues. Germline CDR1 reads MNHEY; CDR2 reads SVGAGI. V lost 7 bases and J 12 bases, leaving 16 bases between the germline ends. Here the CDR3 reads CASKPTLGGPLHF. CDR3 in DNA: TGTGCCAGCAAACCCACATTGGGAGGACCCCTCCACTTT.

This clone was detected only once. This CDR3 is also generated by other DNA sequences in the sample. The genes are TRBV5-1 and TRBJ2-2; 13 nucleotides agree with TRBD2. The CDR3 loop spans 15 amino acids. With V trimmed by 6 bases and J by 3 bases, 2 bases remained unmatched. CDR1 and CDR2 (germline): SGHRS, YFSETQ. The chain's CDR3 is CASKGTSGDTGELFF. For the CDR3, the DNA is TGCGCCAGCAAAGGGACTAGCGGGGACACCGGGGAGCTGTTTTTT.

The chain couples TRBV11-3 to TRBJ2-1; a possible D gene is TRBD1 (5 bases). Germline CDR1 SGHNT, CDR2 YENEEA. With 5 bases removed from V and 7 bases from J, the gap between germline ends came to 9 bases. The CDR3 length is 12 residues. This chain's CDR3 is CASSTGSNEQFF. In DNA form, the CDR3 reads TGTGCCAGCAGCACAGGCTCTAATGAGCAGTTCTTC.

The gene calls are TRBV4-3 and TRBJ1-2, with 8 positions matching TRBD1. The junction had 1 base not matched to a gene; V was cut back by 3 bases and J by 7 bases. This CDR3 comprises 12 residues. The germline gives CDR1 LGHNA, CDR2 YSLEER. The CDR3 DNA is TGCGCCAGCAGCCATGGACAGGGTGGCTACACCTTC. Residues: CASSHGQGGYTF.

This sequence joins TRBV29-1 and TRBJ2-5; 13 bases are shared with TRBD2. Germline lookup yields CDR1 SQVTM and CDR2 ANQGSEA. V was pared by 0 bases and J by 2 bases, with 6 bases of the junction left unmatched. This CDR3 is built from 17 residues. The chain's CDR3 is CSVEDPGLAGSQETQYF. CDR3 nucleotide sequence: TGCAGCGTTGAAGATCCGGGACTAGCGGGGTCGCAAGAGACCCAGTACTTC. Supplemented by reference TRBV29-1 and TRBJ2-5, the full variable domain reads SAVISQKPSRDICQRGTSLTIQCQVDSQVTMMFWYRQQPGQSLTLIATANQGSEATYESGFVIDKFPISRPNLTFSTLTVSNMSPEDSSIYLCSVEDPGLAGSQETQYFGPGTRLLVL.